This T cell receptor (beta chain) was documented in a study of T cell responses to AZD1222 COVID-19 vaccine. The study's findings and limits: Clonal diversity was possibly underestimated, and the donors were mostly white British, with more females. Repertoires were collected only later (after the peak T cell response had occurred). Across the whole spike, CD4 TCRs peaked at regions 160-218 and 743-854.

There are 15 residues in the CDR3. Trimming removed 8 bases at V and 7 bases at J, with 23 bases between. Looked up from germline, CDR1 is MDHEN and CDR2 is SYDVKM. TCRdb's copy holds only in-frame clones and misses some; the assay was immunoSEQ multiplex PCR. The sample comprises some 150,000 clones, 90% to 95% of which are singletons, and 3% to 4.5% rests with the top ten. This clone was recorded once. Its antigen is unknown. The source is an adult who received the AZD1222 COVID-19 vaccine. The sample here was peripheral blood, taken 28 days after the second AZD1222 dose. V is TRBV28 and J is TRBJ2-5; D call uncertain. The CDR3 DNA reads TGTGCCAGCTTGTCTTCAAGGGAATCAGCGACGACCCAGTACTTC. Protein: CASLSSRESATTQYF. Supplemented by reference TRBV28 and TRBJ2-5, the full variable domain reads DVKVTQSSRYLVKRTGEKVFLECVQDMDHENMFWYRQDPGLGLRLIYFSYDVKMKEKGDIPEGYSVSREKKERFSLILESASTNQTSMYLCASLSSRESATTQYFGPGTRLLVL.